Listed below are T cell receptor beta chains from one sample, sequenced in a study of cytomegalovirus exposure and HLA in healthy donors. TCRdb's copy holds only in-frame clones and misses some; the assay was immunoSEQ multiplex PCR. This table has about 120,000 clones, 83% appearing once. Sample: PBMCs. The origin of the receptors is a middle-aged woman in good health and CMV-seropositive. Each CDR3 is given with its conserved first and last residue. The D gene is left open where the match is weak. Size is stated for part of the rows, as once, few or many counts, or as a class when the clone is expanded.

J: TRBJ1-1; V: TRBV21-1; D: NA; size: NA; CDR3: CASSTAGKEGFF; DNA: TGTGCCAGCAGCACGGCAGGGAAGGAAGGTTTCTTT
J: TRBJ1-1; V: TRBV15; D: TRBD1; size: NA; CDR3: CATSRGSGGQGWTEAFF; DNA: TGTGCCACCAGCAGAGGGAGTGGAGGACAGGGGTGGACTGAAGCTTTCTTT
J: TRBJ2-7; V: TRBV7-8; D: TRBD2; size: once; CDR3: CASSLEPAGKYYEQYF; DNA: TGTGCCAGCAGCTTAGAGCCAGCGGGGAAATACTACGAGCAGTACTTC
J: TRBJ2-3; V: TRBV7-9; D: NA; size: NA; CDR3: CASSLSLLRRDTDTQYF; DNA: TGTGCCAGCAGCTTATCCCTCCTACGGCGGGACACAGATACGCAGTATTTT
J: TRBJ2-7; V: TRBV6-1; D: TRBD2; size: many; CDR3: CASSERSSGSYEQYF; DNA: TGTGCCAGCAGTGAAAGGTCTAGCGGGAGCTACGAGCAGTACTTC
J: TRBJ2-7; V: TRBV7-9; D: NA; size: once; CDR3: CSSRGGGAYEQYF; DNA: TGTTCCAGCAGGGGCGGGGGAGCCTACGAGCAGTACTTC
J: TRBJ1-5; V: TRBV19; D: NA; size: few; CDR3: CASSIGAYGDQPQHF; DNA: TGTGCCAGTAGTATTGGCGCCTACGGGGATCAGCCCCAGCATTTT
J: TRBJ2-2; V: TRBV7-2; D: NA; size: NA; CDR3: CASSLVSGVSGELFF; DNA: TGTGCCAGCAGCTTAGTATCGGGGGTGAGCGGGGAGCTGTTTTTT
J: TRBJ2-3; V: TRBV9; D: NA; size: NA; CDR3: CASSSSGGPPRGTDTQYF; DNA: TGTGCCAGCAGTTCCAGCGGAGGGCCCCCCCGGGGCACAGATACGCAGTATTTT
J: TRBJ2-1; V: TRBV25-1; D: NA; size: once; CDR3: CASSESTPLNEQFF; DNA: TGTGCCAGCAGTGAATCAACTCCCCTCAATGAGCAGTTCTTC
J: TRBJ2-3; V: TRBV4-2; D: NA; size: NA; CDR3: CASSQVPNTDTQYF; DNA: TGTGCCAGCAGCCAAGTCCCCAACACAGATACGCAGTATTTT
J: TRBJ1-5; V: TRBV14; D: TRBD1; size: NA; CDR3: CASSQGQGAGQPQHF; DNA: TGTGCCAGCAGCCAAGGACAGGGGGCTGGGCAGCCCCAGCATTTT
J: TRBJ2-7; V: TRBV19; D: TRBD1; size: NA; CDR3: CASSSRRDRTSYEQYF; DNA: TGTGCCAGTAGTTCTCGACGGGACAGAACTTCCTACGAGCAGTACTTC
J: TRBJ1-1; V: TRBV28; D: TRBD1; size: NA; CDR3: CASSTPGQVNTEAFF; DNA: TGTGCCAGCAGTACCCCGGGACAGGTCAACACTGAAGCTTTCTTT
J: TRBJ1-5; V: TRBV28; D: TRBD1; size: few; CDR3: CASSQTGPGQPQHF; DNA: TGTGCCAGCAGCCAGACAGGGCCGGGTCAGCCCCAGCATTTT
J: TRBJ1-1; V: TRBV5-6; D: NA; size: NA; CDR3: CASSFRGTFNTEAFF; DNA: TGTGCCAGCAGCTTCCGTGGGACTTTCAACACTGAAGCTTTCTTT
J: TRBJ2-1; V: TRBV9; D: TRBD2; size: NA; CDR3: CASSSYPGLAGAEQFF; DNA: TGTGCCAGCAGCTCCTATCCGGGACTAGCGGGAGCTGAGCAGTTCTTC
J: TRBJ2-7; V: TRBV6-1; D: NA; size: NA; CDR3: CASKTVSYEQYF; DNA: TGTGCCAGCAAAACGGTCTCCTACGAGCAGTACTTC
J: TRBJ1-3; V: TRBV2; D: NA; size: once; CDR3: CASSPDPGAGNTIYF; DNA: TGTGCCAGCAGTCCGGACCCAGGGGCTGGAAACACCATATATTTT
J: TRBJ2-1; V: TRBV19; D: TRBD1; size: NA; CDR3: CASSIARQGDEQFF; DNA: TGTGCCAGTAGTATAGCGCGACAGGGAGATGAGCAGTTCTTC
J: TRBJ1-6; V: TRBV6-1; D: NA; size: NA; CDR3: CASSGQTSAYNSPLHF; DNA: TGTGCCAGCAGTGGACAAACATCCGCCTATAATTCACCCCTCCACTTT
J: TRBJ1-2; V: TRBV11-2; D: NA; size: NA; CDR3: CASSLDHRGIYGYTF; DNA: TGTGCCAGCAGCTTAGATCATCGGGGTATCTATGGCTACACCTTC
J: TRBJ1-2; V: TRBV5-6; D: TRBD1; size: few; CDR3: CASSPRTGGVYGYTF; DNA: TGTGCCAGCAGCCCACGGACAGGGGGCGTCTATGGCTACACCTTC
J: TRBJ2-3; V: TRBV10-1; D: TRBD2; size: NA; CDR3: CASSDSLAGVLDTQYF; DNA: TGCGCCAGCAGTGATTCCCTAGCGGGAGTTTTAGATACGCAGTATTTT
J: TRBJ2-2; V: TRBV5-1; D: TRBD2; size: NA; CDR3: CASSLGLAGDGTGELFF; DNA: TGCGCCAGCAGCTTGGGGCTAGCGGGAGACGGAACCGGGGAGCTGTTTTTT
J: TRBJ1-2; V: TRBV7-3; D: NA; size: once; CDR3: CASSPGGGPYGYTF; DNA: TGTGCCAGCAGCCCTGGGGGGGGACCCTATGGCTACACCTTC
J: TRBJ2-7; V: TRBV2; D: TRBD2; size: NA; CDR3: CASSVTSGSSYEQYF; DNA: TGTGCCAGCAGTGTGACTAGCGGTAGCTCCTACGAGCAGTACTTC
J: TRBJ1-5; V: TRBV5-8; D: TRBD1; size: NA; CDR3: CASSLLLGQGTEYSNQPQHF; DNA: TGTGCCAGCAGCTTGTTGTTAGGACAGGGGACCGAATATAGCAATCAGCCCCAGCATTTT
J: TRBJ2-7; V: TRBV7-3; D: NA; size: NA; CDR3: CASSMGGDGGEQYF; DNA: TGTGCCAGCAGCATGGGTGGAGATGGTGGCGAGCAGTACTTC
J: TRBJ1-1; V: TRBV6-5; D: NA; size: NA; CDR3: CASSYQQGTFF; DNA: TGTGCCAGCAGTTATCAACAGGGAACTTTCTTT
J: TRBJ1-1; V: TRBV5-1; D: NA; size: few; CDR3: CASSLGTGFFSEAFF; DNA: TGCGCCAGCAGCTTGGGTACAGGGTTCTTCTCTGAAGCTTTCTTT
J: TRBJ2-7; V: TRBV2; D: TRBD2; size: NA; CDR3: CANLKRESYEQYF; DNA: TGTGCCAACCTGAAGCGGGAATCCTACGAGCAGTACTTC
J: TRBJ2-7; V: TRBV4-2; D: TRBD2; size: NA; CDR3: CASSPGTSQDEQYF; DNA: TGTGCCAGCAGCCCCGGGACTAGCCAGGACGAGCAGTACTTC
J: TRBJ2-7; V: TRBV5-4; D: TRBD2; size: NA; CDR3: CASSGTSGSLHEQYF; DNA: TGTGCCAGCAGCGGAACTAGCGGGAGTCTCCACGAGCAGTACTTC
J: TRBJ2-3; V: TRBV15; D: NA; size: NA; CDR3: CATSRGVLDWDTQYF; DNA: TGTGCCACCAGCAGAGGGGTACTAGATTGGGATACGCAGTATTTT
J: TRBJ2-3; V: TRBV6-1; D: NA; size: NA; CDR3: CASSDITDTQYF; DNA: TGTGCCAGCAGTGATATCACAGATACGCAGTATTTT
J: TRBJ1-2; V: TRBV30; D: NA; size: NA; CDR3: CAWSAGGGYTF; DNA: TGTGCCTGGAGTGCCGGCGGCGGCTACACCTTC
J: TRBJ2-2; V: TRBV5-8; D: TRBD1; size: NA; CDR3: CASSWTGNTGELFF; DNA: TGTGCCAGCAGCTGGACAGGGAACACCGGGGAGCTGTTTTTT
J: TRBJ2-1; V: TRBV28; D: TRBD2; size: NA; CDR3: CASSFSGRFNNEQFF; DNA: TGTGCCAGCAGTTTTTCCGGGAGGTTCAATAATGAGCAGTTCTTC
J: TRBJ2-2; V: TRBV30; D: TRBD1; size: NA; CDR3: CAWSVQDRGYTGELFF; DNA: TGTGCCTGGAGTGTACAGGACAGGGGCTATACCGGGGAGCTGTTTTTT
J: TRBJ1-3; V: TRBV5-1; D: NA; size: NA; CDR3: CASSTGTSGNTIYF; DNA: TGCGCCAGCAGCACCGGGACATCTGGAAACACCATATATTTT
J: TRBJ2-3; V: TRBV4-3; D: TRBD2; size: NA; CDR3: CASSQGPSGSGDTQYF; DNA: TGCGCCAGCAGCCAAGGTCCTAGCGGGAGTGGTGATACGCAGTATTTT
J: TRBJ2-7; V: TRBV27; D: TRBD1; size: NA; CDR3: CASTNWGQLDEQYF; DNA: TGTGCCAGCACCAATTGGGGACAGCTCGACGAGCAGTACTTC
J: TRBJ1-4; V: TRBV30; D: NA; size: NA; CDR3: CAWGVGSEKLFF; DNA: TGTGCCTGGGGTGTCGGGAGTGAAAAACTGTTTTTT
J: TRBJ1-4; V: TRBV7-9; D: TRBD1; size: NA; CDR3: CASSLPTGRGEKLFF; DNA: TGTGCCAGCAGCTTACCGACAGGGCGGGGAGAAAAACTGTTTTTT
J: TRBJ2-7; V: TRBV10-3; D: NA; size: NA; CDR3: CAISPARDSYEQYF; DNA: TGTGCCATCAGTCCCGCCAGGGACTCCTACGAGCAGTACTTC
J: TRBJ2-1; V: TRBV4-1; D: NA; size: NA; CDR3: CASSQVALRYNEQFF; DNA: TGCGCCAGCAGCCAAGTTGCTCTACGGTACAATGAGCAGTTCTTC
J: TRBJ1-2; V: TRBV19; D: TRBD1; size: once; CDR3: CASSIIGTGVGYTF; DNA: TGTGCCAGTAGTATTATTGGGACAGGGGTGGGCTACACCTTC
J: TRBJ2-3; V: TRBV5-1; D: NA; size: NA; CDR3: CASSSLGGRALADTQYF; DNA: TGCGCCAGCAGCTCACTGGGTGGGCGGGCATTAGCAGATACGCAGTATTTT
J: TRBJ1-4; V: TRBV30; D: NA; size: NA; CDR3: CAWSQLEGANEKLFF; DNA: TGTGCCTGGAGTCAGTTGGAGGGAGCTAATGAAAAACTGTTTTTT
J: TRBJ2-5; V: TRBV29-1; D: NA; size: NA; CDR3: CSVRIQGTETQYF; DNA: TGCAGCGTTCGGATCCAGGGGACAGAGACCCAGTACTTC
J: TRBJ2-1; V: TRBV30; D: TRBD2; size: NA; CDR3: CAWSATSGSYNEQFF; DNA: TGTGCCTGGAGTGCTACTAGCGGGTCCTACAATGAGCAGTTCTTC